This TCR beta chain stems from a study of control samples from healthy donors and cancer patients. Libraries were prepared by immunoSEQ multiplex PCR; TCRdb keeps only in-frame clonotypes and omits some of them. The sample holds more than 95,000 clones, around 89% seen once. CDR1 KGHDR and CDR2 SFDVKD come from the germline V gene. Trimming took off 0 bases at V and 4 bases at J, with 17 bases between the two ends. The CDR3 sequence is 17 residues long. This sequence joins TRBV24-1 and TRBJ1-2, with D perhaps TRBD1 (6 bases). This TCR came from a woman aged 70-85 years in good health. Sequences were obtained from blood. CDR3 protein: CATSDLYRGQPTYGYTF. CDR3 coding DNA: TGTGCCACCAGTGATTTGTATCGAGGACAGCCAACCTATGGCTACACCTTC.